This T cell receptor (beta chain) was identified during a study of early T cells in non-severe SARS-CoV-2 infection. TCRdb passed the 5' RACE reads through MiXCR, listing each CDR3 protein once. In the table there are 65,000 to 95,000 distinct CDR3 sequences, more than 4% of which are singletons. Looked up from germline, CDR1 is KGHDR and CDR2 is SFDVKD. Trimming took off 2 bases at V and 4 bases at J, with 1 base between the two ends. The CDR3 runs to 12 residues. This clonotype was detected ten times or more. This specimen was whole blood, taken at baseline. The sequence was obtained from an adult who was a healthcare worker with PCR-confirmed SARS-CoV-2 infection or an uninfected control (not recorded which). The chain carries TRBV24-1 and TRBJ2-2; D ambiguous. Here the CDR3 DNA reads TGTGCCACCAGTGATTCCACCGGGGAGCTGTTTTTT. Translated: CATSDSTGELFF.